These 11 T cell receptor beta chains originate from one sample sequenced in a study of neurological immune-mediated disorders. TCRdb processed the 5' RACE reads anew with MiXCR; each CDR3 protein has one entry. The data hold 49,000 or so distinct CDR3 sequences, with roughly 17% observed a single time. The sequencing input was PBMCs. The receptor source for this set is a man aged 55 to 70 in good health.

The sample holds many counts of this clonotype. The rearrangement uses TRBV6-2 or TRBV6-3 and TRBJ2-3; possible D gene TRBD2, 6 bases. Germline CDR1 is MNHEY and CDR2 is SVGEGT. The CDR3 is 14 residues long. The CDR3 is CVSAGTRPVDTQYF. CDR3 coding DNA: TGTGTCTCGGCGGGAACCCGGCCAGTGGATACGCAGTATTTT.

This clonotype was detected many times. The chain links TRBV7-2 to TRBJ1-2; D unclear. Germline lookup yields CDR1 SGHTA and CDR2 FQGNSA. There are 14 residues in the CDR3. Trimming removed 5 bases from V and 8 bases from J, with 18 bases in between. CDR3 coding DNA: TGTGCCAGCAGCCCCCGGGCCCTGTCGGGGGGCTACACCTTC. It translates to CASSPRALSGGYTF.

The genes are TRBV6-5 and TRBJ2-5, with D perhaps matching TRBD2 (5 bases). Germline-derived CDR1 and CDR2 are MNHEY and SVGAGI. The CDR3 spans 14 residues. Trimming shortened V by 7 bases and J by 4 bases, and 16 bases separated the two germline ends. CDR3 in DNA: TGTGCCAGCAACCCCCTCGGGGATATAGAGACCCAGTACTTC. Translated, it gives CASNPLGDIETQYF.

This clonotype was recorded at least ten times. The chain is built from TRBV27 and TRBJ1-5, with D possibly matching TRBD1 (5 bases). Trimming removed 1 base from V and 9 bases from J, with 16 bases in between. CDR1 is MNHEY, CDR2 SMNVEV, per germline (reference sequence). The CDR3 runs to 15 residues. The CDR3 loop reads CASSLYSGTPSPQHF. The DNA of the CDR3 is TGTGCCAGCAGTTTATATTCTGGGACCCCTTCGCCCCAGCATTTT.

This clonotype has a count of ten or more. The chain recombines TRBV7-2 with TRBJ2-7; D is possibly TRBD1 or TRBD2 (5 bases each). Germline CDR1 SGHTA, CDR2 FQGNSA. The CDR3 runs to 15 residues. V was cut by 1 base and J by 2 bases, with 12 bases left in between. The CDR3 sequence is CASSLDPGRTYEQYF. The CDR3, as DNA: TGTGCCAGCAGCTTAGACCCAGGGAGAACCTACGAGCAGTACTTC. Variable domain in full (rest from reference TRBV7-2 and TRBJ2-7): GAGVSQSPSNKVTEKGKDVELRCDPISGHTALYWYRQSLGQGLEFLIYFQGNSAPDKSGLPSDRFSAERTGGSVSTLTIQRTQQEDSAVYLCASSLDPGRTYEQYFGPGTRLTVT.

This clonotype was found many times. This chain connects TRBV2 to TRBJ1-2; TRBD1 matches 9 bases. The CDR3 loop spans 16 amino acids. Germline CDR1 SNHLY, CDR2 FYNNEI. J was trimmed by 2 bases and V by 3 bases; bases with no gene match: 7. CDR3 region: CASSDYTGGANYGYTF. The CDR3 nucleotides are TGTGCCAGCAGTGATTATACAGGGGGCGCAAACTATGGCTACACCTTC. The full variable domain, with the rest looked up from reference TRBV2 and TRBJ1-2, is EPEVTQTPSHQVTQMGQEVILRCVPISNHLYFYWYRQILGQKVEFLVSFYNNEISEKSEIFDDQFSVERPDGSNFTLKIRSTKLEDSAMYFCASSDYTGGANYGYTFGSGTRLTVV.

In its sample, this clonotype was seen many times. The chain is built from TRBV15 and TRBJ1-6; unclear D gene. The CDR3 is 12 residues long. Trimming stripped 1 base from V and 11 bases from J, with 6 bases between. Germline-derived CDR1 and CDR2 are LNHNV and YYDKDF (reference sequence). The CDR3 DNA follows: TGTGCCACCAGCAGAGCAATGGCACCCCTCCACTTT. It is translated as CATSRAMAPLHF. Complete variable domain (other parts from reference TRBV15 and TRBJ1-6): DAMVIQNPRYQVTQFGKPVTLSCSQTLNHNVMYWYQQKSSQAPKLLFHYYDKDFNNEADTPDNFQSRRPNTSFCFLDIRSPGLGDTAMYLCATSRAMAPLHFGNGTRLTVT.

The rearrangement joins TRBV7-8 to TRBJ2-7, with 9 bases aligning to TRBD2. Per the germline V gene, CDR1 is SGHVS and CDR2 is FQNEAQ. The CDR3 is 16 amino acids. The J segment lost 5 bases and the V segment lost 5 bases, leaving 13 bases of the junction unmatched. The CDR3 nucleotides read TGTGCCAGCAGCGTATTTAGCGGGAGATCCCTCAACGAGCAGTACTTC. It yields the protein CASSVFSGRSLNEQYF.

This clonotype was counted ten times or more. The V and J genes are TRBV7-3 and TRBJ2-3; 9 bases are a match to TRBD2. This CDR3 has 16 amino acids. Trimming cost V 4 bases and J 0 bases; bases outside gene matches: 5. From germline, CDR1 is SGHTA and CDR2 FQGTGA. DNA for the CDR3: TGTGCCAGCAGCTCAGTGGCGGGAGGGAGCACAGATACGCAGTATTTT. It yields the protein CASSSVAGGSTDTQYF.

V usage is TRBV6-4 and J usage is TRBJ1-1; D unresolved. The germline gives CDR1 MRHNA, CDR2 SNTAGT. The CDR3 has 13 amino acids. The ends were cut back, 3 bases at V and 1 base at J, with 6 bases in the middle. The CDR3 is CASSDRANTEAFF. The CDR3 region has the DNA TGTGCCAGCAGTGATCGGGCGAACACTGAAGCTTTCTTT.

Concerning this clonotype itself: A much bigger clone sits one base away, suggesting this may be a read error. The CDR3 loop is CASRVSYDQYF. DNA of the CDR3: TGTGCCAGCAGGGTCTCCTACGATCAGTACTTC. This chain links TRBV12-3 or TRBV12-4 with TRBJ2-7, with D hard to call. CDR3 length equals 11 residues.